This entry lists 19 T cell receptor beta chains sequenced from one sample in a study of shared clonotypes between healthy human individuals. Method: immunoSEQ multiplex PCR; TCRdb's copy keeps in-frame clones and lacks some. The table shows over a million clones, with roughly 95% occurring only once. The sample was naive CD4+ T cells sorted from blood. The subset is: CD45RA+ positively selected. The origin of the receptors is a man aged 25-40 years in good health.

The V gene is TRBV10-2, the J gene TRBJ2-7; TRBD2 matches at 7 bases. Germline loops: CDR1 WSHSY, CDR2 SAAADI. The CDR3 is 13 amino acids. Trimming at V came to 7 bases and at J to 3 bases, leaving 6 bases not matched to a gene. The CDR3 DNA sequence: TGCGCCAGCACCCTAGCGGCTAACTACGAGCAGTACTTC. Protein: CASTLAANYEQYF.

There are a few counts of this clone. The V and J genes are TRBV10-3 and TRBJ1-1, with D perhaps matching TRBD1 (5 bases). In germline, CDR1 is ENHRY, CDR2 SYGVKD. V gave up 4 bases and J gave up 3 bases, with 9 bases separating them. This CDR3 has 13 amino acids. This CDR3 reads CAISAQVDTEAFF. CDR3 coding DNA: TGTGCCATCAGTGCACAGGTGGACACTGAAGCTTTCTTT.

V gene TRBV28 combines with J gene TRBJ2-3; either TRBD1 or TRBD2 may fit D (7 bases each). This CDR3 contains 14 residues. Germline lookup yields CDR1 MDHEN and CDR2 SYDVKM. V lost 6 bases to trimming and J lost 2 bases, with 12 bases between them. The CDR3 sequence: CASSRGGATDTQYF. Written as DNA, the CDR3 is TGTGCCAGCAGCAGGGGGGGGGCCACAGATACGCAGTATTTT.

The chain uses TRBV18 and TRBJ1-4; D not certain. This CDR3 is 15 amino acids long. Germline V lookup: CDR1 KGHSH, CDR2 LQKENI. The V end lost 2 bases, the J end lost 13 bases, and 20 bases lay between the germline ends. This CDR3 is CASSPDGRTVPGLFF. CDR3 coding DNA: TGTGCCAGCTCACCAGACGGCAGAACAGTCCCTGGACTGTTTTTT.

The chain has TRBV14 and TRBJ2-3, with 7 bases aligning to TRBD2. The CDR3 contains 14 residues. The junction had 2 bases not matched to a gene; V was cut back by 4 bases and J by 1 base. CDR1 SGHDN and CDR2 FVKESK come from the germline V gene. As DNA, the CDR3 is TGTGCCAGCAGCCGGGGGGGAGGCACAGATACGCAGTATTTT. Encoded protein: CASSRGGGTDTQYF.

The sample holds one count of this clone. This chain links TRBV10-3 with TRBJ1-5, with D possibly matching TRBD1 (5 bases). Germline V gene data show CDR1 as ENHRY and CDR2 as SYGVKD. This CDR3 spans 14 amino acids. V was trimmed by 6 bases and J by 0 bases, leaving 9 bases between them. The CDR3 protein is CAISRQISNQPQHF. The DNA for the CDR3 is TGTGCCATCAGCAGACAGATTAGCAATCAGCCCCAGCATTTT.

The chain combines TRBV7-9 with TRBJ2-3, with 11 bases matching TRBD2. Trimming cost V 5 bases and J 1 base; bases outside gene matches: 5. This CDR3 is 16 amino acids long. Per the germline V gene, CDR1 is SEHNR and CDR2 is FQNEAQ (reference sequence). CDR3 sequence reads: CASSQGLAERTDTQYF. CDR3 bases: TGTGCCAGCAGCCAGGGACTAGCGGAACGCACAGATACGCAGTATTTT.

As DNA, the CDR3 is TGTGCCAGCAGCGTAGATTTTAGGAGGCCCTACGAGCAGTACTTC. This gives the protein CASSVDFRRPYEQYF. The V gene is TRBV9, the J gene TRBJ2-7; possibly TRBD2 for D (5 bases). The V end was cut by 0 bases, the J end by 2 bases, with 12 bases between. This CDR3 region has 15 residues. Looked up from germline, CDR1 is SGDLS and CDR2 is YYNGEE.

The chain employs TRBV19 and TRBJ2-1, with TRBD2 identical over 7 bases. With 2 bases clipped from V and 0 bases from J, the junction kept 7 bases outside the gene matches. From germline, CDR1 is LNHDA and CDR2 SQIVND (reference sequence). CDR3 size: 17 residues. The CDR3 DNA reads TGTGCCAGTAGTATAACCCCTAGCGGCGGCTCCTACAATGAGCAGTTCTTC. Translated: CASSITPSGGSYNEQFF.

The CDR3 spells CASSFRWTGGNTEAFF. In DNA form, the CDR3 reads TGTGCCAGCAGTTTTCGTTGGACAGGGGGGAACACTGAAGCTTTCTTT. The V call is TRBV27, the J call TRBJ1-1; 10 nucleotides line up with TRBD1. The CDR3 loop spans 16 amino acids. Trimming at V came to 3 bases and at J to 1 base, leaving 5 bases not matched to a gene. Germline-derived CDR1 and CDR2 are MNHEY and SMNVEV (reference sequence).

CDR3 protein: CASSRPNDYEQYF. CDR3 DNA sequence: TGTGCCAGCTCACGGCCGAACGACTACGAGCAGTACTTC. The chain links TRBV18 to TRBJ2-7; unclear D gene. The CDR3 has 13 residues. Trimming stripped 4 bases from V and 3 bases from J, with 10 bases between. Per the germline V gene, CDR1 is KGHSH and CDR2 is LQKENI.

This sequence joins TRBV2 and TRBJ1-1; D gene ambiguous. The CDR3 runs to 13 residues. Germline V lookup: CDR1 SNHLY, CDR2 FYNNEI. V was pared by 8 bases and J by 2 bases, with 12 bases between. Written as DNA, the CDR3 is TGTGCCAGCCGTTGGGGTATCAACACTGAAGCTTTCTTT. It is translated as CASRWGINTEAFF.

This sequence joins TRBV11-2 and TRBJ1-4; D is uncertain. Germline V gene sequence: CDR1 SGHAT, CDR2 FQNNGV. V dropped 5 bases and J dropped 7 bases, with 14 bases sitting between them. The CDR3 has 14 amino acids. The chain's CDR3 is CASSTRPDGEKLFF. Written as DNA, the CDR3 is TGTGCCAGCAGCACCCGACCGGATGGTGAAAAACTGTTTTTT.

As to this clone: The identical CDR3 is also encoded by other nucleotide sequences in the sample. V gene TRBV5-4 combines with J gene TRBJ2-3, with 11 bases aligning to TRBD2. The trim removed 3 bases at V and 0 bases at J, leaving 3 bases unmatched. This CDR3 is built from 16 residues. In germline, CDR1 is SGHNT, CDR2 YYREEE (reference sequence). CDR3 region: CASSSRTSGSTDTQYF. In DNA, the CDR3 is TGTGCCAGCAGCTCACGGACTAGCGGGAGCACAGATACGCAGTATTTT.

This chain connects TRBV6-6 to TRBJ1-2; D is uncertain. V dropped 5 bases and J dropped 0 bases, with 13 bases sitting between them. The CDR3 is made up of 15 amino acids. CDR1 MNHNY and CDR2 SVGAGI come from the germline V gene (reference sequence). CDR3 residues: CASSQTPIANYGYTF. The DNA of the CDR3 is TGTGCCAGCAGTCAAACCCCTATAGCTAACTATGGCTACACCTTC.

The chain employs TRBV7-6 and TRBJ1-4, with D possibly TRBD1 on 5 matching bases. This CDR3 has 15 amino acids. V dropped 5 bases and J dropped 4 bases, with 14 bases sitting between them. CDR1 and CDR2 from the germline V gene are SGHVS and FNYEAQ. The CDR3 region has the DNA TGTGCCAGCAGCCTCAGGGTTGGGAGTAATGAAAAACTGTTTTTT. It encodes CASSLRVGSNEKLFF.

This clone was counted once. Here the CDR3 DNA reads TGTGCCAGCAGTGATGGCAGAAAGGCCTCCTACAATGAGCAGTTCTTC. Its protein is CASSDGRKASYNEQFF. V gene TRBV25-1 combines with J gene TRBJ2-1; no reliable D call. The CDR3 has 16 residues. Germline V CDR1 and CDR2: MGHDK, SYGVNS. V lost 3 bases to trimming and J lost 0 bases, with 12 bases between them.

V usage is TRBV7-9 and J usage is TRBJ1-4; a weak D match, TRBD1 (5 bases). The CDR3 totals 14 residues. V shed 3 bases and J shed 6 bases, with 11 bases lying between them. From germline, CDR1 is SEHNR and CDR2 FQNEAQ (reference sequence). This CDR3 is CASSFQGSHEKLFF. CDR3 sequence (DNA): TGTGCCAGCAGCTTCCAGGGAAGTCATGAAAAACTGTTTTTT.

Comment on this clone: The same CDR3 is also encoded by other DNA sequences in this sample. V usage is TRBV18 and J usage is TRBJ2-7; TRBD2 is a possible D gene (5 bases). This CDR3 comprises 13 residues. Looked up from germline, CDR1 is KGHSH and CDR2 is LQKENI. The germline V and J ends were trimmed by 3 bases and 0 bases, with 6 bases remaining between them. CDR3 in DNA: TGTGCCAGCTCACCCCGGGACTCCTACGAGCAGTACTTC. It is translated as CASSPRDSYEQYF. The variable domain in full, completed from reference TRBV18 and TRBJ2-7, reads NAGVMQNPRHLVRRRGQEARLRCSPMKGHSHVYWYRQLPEEGLKFMVYLQKENIIDESGMPKERFSAEFPKEGPSILRIQQVVRGDSAAYFCASSPRDSYEQYFGPGTRLTVT.